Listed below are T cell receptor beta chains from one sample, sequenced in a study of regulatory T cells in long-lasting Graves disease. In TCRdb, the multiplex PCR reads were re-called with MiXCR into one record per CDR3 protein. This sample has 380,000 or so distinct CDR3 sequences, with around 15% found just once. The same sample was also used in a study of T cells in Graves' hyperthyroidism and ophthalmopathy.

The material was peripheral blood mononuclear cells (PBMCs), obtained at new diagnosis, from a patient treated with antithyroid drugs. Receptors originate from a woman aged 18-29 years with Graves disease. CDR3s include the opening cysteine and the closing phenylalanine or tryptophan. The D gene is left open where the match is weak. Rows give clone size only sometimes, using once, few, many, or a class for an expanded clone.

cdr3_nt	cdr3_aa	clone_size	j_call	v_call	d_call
TGCAGTGCCACAAGGACTAGCGGGGGGCTCTCCTACGAGCAGTACTTC	CSATRTSGGLSYEQYF	many	TRBJ2-7	TRBV20-1	TRBD2
TGTGCCAGCAGCTTAGTGGTAGCAGGCGGGACCCAGTACTTC	CASSLVVAGGTQYF	many	TRBJ2-5	TRBV11-2	NA
TGTGCCACCCGGAGGAGCGGGGGGGTTAGCACAGATACGCAGTATTTT	CATRRSGGVSTDTQYF	NA	TRBJ2-3	TRBV28	TRBD2
TGTGCCAGCAGCCAAGATCTAAGGCTGGGCGGAGAGACCCAGTACTTC	CASSQDLRLGGETQYF	NA	TRBJ2-5	TRBV14	NA
TGTGCCAGCAGTCCATTTGGAGATACGCAGTATTTT	CASSPFGDTQYF	many	TRBJ2-3	TRBV14	NA
TGTGCCAGCAGCCAAGTGACTAGCGGGAGCTCCTACGAGCAGTACTTC	CASSQVTSGSSYEQYF	NA	TRBJ2-7	TRBV3-1	TRBD2
TGTGCCAGCAGAGAGAGTATGAGGACTGGGGCCAACGTCCTGACTTTC	CASRESMRTGANVLTF	few	TRBJ2-6	TRBV11-2	NA
TGTGCCAGCAGCTTGGACTGGTACACTGAAGCTTTCTTT	CASSLDWYTEAFF	few	TRBJ1-1	TRBV5-5	NA
TGTGCCAGCAGAGACAGGGCGGACTATGGCTACACCTTC	CASRDRADYGYTF	few	TRBJ1-2	TRBV6-1	TRBD1
TGTGCCAGCAGCCCAAGGACTAGTTACACAGATACGCAGTATTTT	CASSPRTSYTDTQYF	NA	TRBJ2-3	TRBV7-9	TRBD2
TGTGCCACCAGTGAAAGGACAGGCTCCTATGGCTACACCTTC	CATSERTGSYGYTF	many	TRBJ1-2	TRBV24-1	TRBD1
TGTGCCAGCAGCTTACTGGGAAGATCGGGAAACACCATATATTTT	CASSLLGRSGNTIYF	NA	TRBJ1-3	TRBV7-2	NA
TGTGCCAGCAGTTTCTGGCACACCATAGAGGATGAGCAGTTCTTC	CASSFWHTIEDEQFF	many	TRBJ2-1	TRBV12-3/TRBV12-4	NA
TGTGCCAGCAGCTTCCGACCCTCGGGAACCCAACGTACCTACGAGCAGTACTTC	CASSFRPSGTQRTYEQYF	NA	TRBJ2-7	TRBV9	NA
TGTGCCAGCAGTGAATGGGGCACTGAAGCTTTCTTT	CASSEWGTEAFF	many	TRBJ1-1	TRBV2	NA
TGCAGCGTTGGGGATACGGTGACTTCCTTCATGAACACTGAAGCTTTCTTT	CSVGDTVTSFMNTEAFF	NA	TRBJ1-1	TRBV29-1	NA
TGTGCCAGCGGAGCTATAACGGCCTTCTATGGCTACACCTTC	CASGAITAFYGYTF	many	TRBJ1-2	TRBV7-2	NA
TGTGCCAGCAGTTTAAATGAGCAGTTCTTC	CASSLNEQFF	many	TRBJ2-1	TRBV28	NA
TGTGCCAGCTCGACCCTGGTGGAGGGGGAGACCCAGTACTTC	CASSTLVEGETQYF	many	TRBJ2-5	TRBV7-9	NA
TGCAGTGCTACCCAGCCCACAGCTTCCGAATTCAGTGGCTACACCTTC	CSATQPTASEFSGYTF	few	TRBJ1-2	TRBV20-1	NA
TGTGCCAGTAGTATACTTGCGACTAGCGGGGAGCAGTACTTC	CASSILATSGEQYF	NA	TRBJ2-7	TRBV19	TRBD2
TGTGCCAGCAGTTTGAGCGGGGGGAGGACCCAGTACTTC	CASSLSGGRTQYF	many	TRBJ2-5	TRBV28	TRBD2